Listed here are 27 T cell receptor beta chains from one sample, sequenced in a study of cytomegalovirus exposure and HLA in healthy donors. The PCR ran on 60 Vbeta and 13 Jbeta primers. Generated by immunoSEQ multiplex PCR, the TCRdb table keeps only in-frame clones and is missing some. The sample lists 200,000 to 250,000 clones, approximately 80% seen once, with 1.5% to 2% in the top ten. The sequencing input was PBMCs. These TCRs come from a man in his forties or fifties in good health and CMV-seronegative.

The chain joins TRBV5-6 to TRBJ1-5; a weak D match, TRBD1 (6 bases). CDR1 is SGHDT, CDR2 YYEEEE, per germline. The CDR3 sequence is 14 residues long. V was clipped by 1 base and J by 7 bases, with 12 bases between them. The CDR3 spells CASSLQGRRQPQHF. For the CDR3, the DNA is TGTGCCAGCAGCTTGCAGGGGCGCAGGCAGCCCCAGCATTTT.

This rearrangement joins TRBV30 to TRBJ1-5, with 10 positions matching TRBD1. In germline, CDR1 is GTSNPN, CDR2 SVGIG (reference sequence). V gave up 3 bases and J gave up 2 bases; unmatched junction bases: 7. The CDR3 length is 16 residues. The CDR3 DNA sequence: TGTGCCTGGAGCCTGACAGGGGGCCGGGGCAATCAGCCCCAGCATTTT. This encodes CAWSLTGGRGNQPQHF.

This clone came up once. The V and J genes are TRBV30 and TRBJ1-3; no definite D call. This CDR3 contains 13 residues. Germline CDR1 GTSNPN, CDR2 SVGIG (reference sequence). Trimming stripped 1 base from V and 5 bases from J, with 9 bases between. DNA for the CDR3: TGTGCCTGGAGTGGCGGTCCCAGAAACACCATATATTTT. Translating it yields CAWSGGPRNTIYF.

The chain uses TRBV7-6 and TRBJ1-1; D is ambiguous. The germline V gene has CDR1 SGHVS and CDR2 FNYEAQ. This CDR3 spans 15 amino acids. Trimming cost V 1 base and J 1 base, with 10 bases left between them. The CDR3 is CASSLVAGGNTEAFF. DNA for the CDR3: TGTGCCAGCAGCTTAGTCGCAGGAGGGAACACTGAAGCTTTCTTT.

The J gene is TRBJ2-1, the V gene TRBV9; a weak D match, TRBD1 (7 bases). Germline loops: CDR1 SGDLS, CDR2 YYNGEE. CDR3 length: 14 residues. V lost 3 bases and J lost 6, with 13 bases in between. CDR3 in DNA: TGTGCCAGCAGCGACCGACAGGGAGGCAATGAGCAGTTCTTC. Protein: CASSDRQGGNEQFF.

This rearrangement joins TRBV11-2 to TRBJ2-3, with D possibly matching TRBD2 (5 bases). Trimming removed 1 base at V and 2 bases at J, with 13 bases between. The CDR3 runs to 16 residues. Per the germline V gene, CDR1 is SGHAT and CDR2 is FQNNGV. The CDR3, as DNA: TGTGCCAGCAGCTTAGTGAAGCGGTCAAACACAGATACGCAGTATTTT. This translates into CASSLVKRSNTDTQYF.

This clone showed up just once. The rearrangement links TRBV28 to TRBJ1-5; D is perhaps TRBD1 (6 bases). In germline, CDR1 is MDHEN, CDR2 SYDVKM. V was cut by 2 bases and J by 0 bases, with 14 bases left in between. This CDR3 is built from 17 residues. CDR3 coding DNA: TGTGCCAGCAGTTTACCGACAGGAGTTTATAGCAATCAGCCCCAGCATTTT. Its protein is CASSLPTGVYSNQPQHF.

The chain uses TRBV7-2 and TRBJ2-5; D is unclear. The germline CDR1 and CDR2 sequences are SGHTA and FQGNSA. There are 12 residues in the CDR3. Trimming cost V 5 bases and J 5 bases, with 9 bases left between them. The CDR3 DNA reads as TGTGCCAGCAGCCCAGGTCGGGAGACCCAGTACTTC. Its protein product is CASSPGRETQYF.

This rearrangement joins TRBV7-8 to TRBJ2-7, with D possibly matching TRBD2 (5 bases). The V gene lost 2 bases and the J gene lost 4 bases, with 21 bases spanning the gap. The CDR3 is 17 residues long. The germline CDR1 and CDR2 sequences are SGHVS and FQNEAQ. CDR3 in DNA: TGTGCCAGCAGCTTATTTATCCCCGGAGGATCTAAATACGAGCAGTACTTC. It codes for CASSLFIPGGSKYEQYF.

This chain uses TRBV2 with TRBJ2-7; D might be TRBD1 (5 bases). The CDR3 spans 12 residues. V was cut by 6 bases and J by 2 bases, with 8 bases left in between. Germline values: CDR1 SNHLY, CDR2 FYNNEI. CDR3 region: CASSDSPYEQYF. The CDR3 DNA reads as TGTGCCAGCAGCGACAGTCCCTACGAGCAGTACTTC.

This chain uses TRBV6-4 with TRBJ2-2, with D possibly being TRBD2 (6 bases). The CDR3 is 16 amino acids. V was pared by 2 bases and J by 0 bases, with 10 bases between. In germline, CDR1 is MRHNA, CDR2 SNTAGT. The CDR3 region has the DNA TGTGCCAGCAGTGACACGGTAGCGGCGAACACCGGGGAGCTGTTTTTT. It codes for CASSDTVAANTGELFF.

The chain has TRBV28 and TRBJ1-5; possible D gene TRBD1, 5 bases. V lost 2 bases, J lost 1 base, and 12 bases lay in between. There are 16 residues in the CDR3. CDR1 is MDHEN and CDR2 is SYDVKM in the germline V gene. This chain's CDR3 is CASSLRGSWSNQPQHF. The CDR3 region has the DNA TGTGCCAGCAGTTTAAGGGGCTCATGGAGCAATCAGCCCCAGCATTTT.

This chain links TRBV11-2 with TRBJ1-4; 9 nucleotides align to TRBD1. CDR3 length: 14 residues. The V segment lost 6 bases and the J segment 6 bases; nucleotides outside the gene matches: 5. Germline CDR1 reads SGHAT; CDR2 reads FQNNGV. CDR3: CASSYGTGYEKLFF. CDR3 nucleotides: TGTGCCAGCAGTTACGGGACAGGGTATGAAAAACTGTTTTTT.

The CDR3, as DNA: TGTGCCAGCAGTTTCCCACGCCAAGGGGGAGAGGACACCGGGGAGCTGTTTTTT. Its translation: CASSFPRQGGEDTGELFF. The chain employs TRBV7-6 and TRBJ2-2; D may be TRBD1 (6 bases). The CDR3 consists of 18 residues. Germline V CDR1 and CDR2: SGHVS, FNYEAQ. The V and J ends lost 6 bases and 3 bases respectively, with 23 bases between them.

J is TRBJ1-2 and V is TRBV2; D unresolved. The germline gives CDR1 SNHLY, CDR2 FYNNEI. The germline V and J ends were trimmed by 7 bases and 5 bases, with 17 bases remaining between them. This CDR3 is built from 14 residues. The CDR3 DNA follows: TGTGCCAGCAACGGCAGTCCTACGGGGTATGGCTACACCTTC. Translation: CASNGSPTGYGYTF.

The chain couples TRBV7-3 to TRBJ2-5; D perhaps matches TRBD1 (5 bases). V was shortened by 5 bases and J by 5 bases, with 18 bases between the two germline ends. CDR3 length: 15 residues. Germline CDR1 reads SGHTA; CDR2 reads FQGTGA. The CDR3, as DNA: TGTGCCAGCAGCCAAGGGGCCCTGAACGGGGAGACCCAGTACTTC. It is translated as CASSQGALNGETQYF.

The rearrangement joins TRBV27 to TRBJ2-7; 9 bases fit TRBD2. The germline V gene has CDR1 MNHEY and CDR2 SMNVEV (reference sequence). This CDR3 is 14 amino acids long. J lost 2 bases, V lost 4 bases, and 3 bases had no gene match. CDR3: CASSWLAGPYEQYF. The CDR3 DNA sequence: TGTGCCAGCAGTTGGCTAGCGGGGCCCTACGAGCAGTACTTC.

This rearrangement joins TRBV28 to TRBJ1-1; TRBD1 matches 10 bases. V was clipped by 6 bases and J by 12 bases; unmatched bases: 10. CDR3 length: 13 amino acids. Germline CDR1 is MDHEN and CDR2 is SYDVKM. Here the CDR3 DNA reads TGTGCCAGCAGGGCGCCCGGGACAGGGGCCTCTTTCTTT. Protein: CASRAPGTGASFF.

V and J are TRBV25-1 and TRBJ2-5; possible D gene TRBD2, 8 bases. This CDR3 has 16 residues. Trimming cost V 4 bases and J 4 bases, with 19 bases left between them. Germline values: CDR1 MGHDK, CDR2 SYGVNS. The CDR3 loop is CASSASGGGTRETQYF. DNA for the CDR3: TGTGCCAGCAGTGCCTCGGGAGGGGGCACGAGAGAGACCCAGTACTTC.

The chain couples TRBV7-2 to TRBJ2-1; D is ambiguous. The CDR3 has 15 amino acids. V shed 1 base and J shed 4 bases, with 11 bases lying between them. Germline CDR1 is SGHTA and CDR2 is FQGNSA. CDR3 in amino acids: CASSLGHYLYNEQFF. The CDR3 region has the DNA TGTGCCAGCAGCTTAGGTCACTATTTATACAATGAGCAGTTCTTC.

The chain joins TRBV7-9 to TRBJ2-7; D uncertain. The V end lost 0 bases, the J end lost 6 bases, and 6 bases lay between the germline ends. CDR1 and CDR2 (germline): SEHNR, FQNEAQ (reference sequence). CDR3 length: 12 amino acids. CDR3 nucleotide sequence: TGTGCCAGCAGCTTAGCTCCGGGCGAGCAGTACTTC. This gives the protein CASSLAPGEQYF.

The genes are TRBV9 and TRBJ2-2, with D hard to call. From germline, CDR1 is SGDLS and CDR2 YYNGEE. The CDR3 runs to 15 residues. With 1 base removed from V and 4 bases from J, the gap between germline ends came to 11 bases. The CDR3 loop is CASSVLDRGTGELFF. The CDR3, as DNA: TGTGCCAGCAGCGTACTAGACCGAGGCACCGGGGAGCTGTTTTTT.

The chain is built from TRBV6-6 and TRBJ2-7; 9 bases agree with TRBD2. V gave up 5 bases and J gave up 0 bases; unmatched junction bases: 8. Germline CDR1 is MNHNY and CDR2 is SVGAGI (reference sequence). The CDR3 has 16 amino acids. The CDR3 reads CASSPTSGWSSYEQYF. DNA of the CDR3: TGTGCCAGCAGTCCTACTAGCGGGTGGAGCTCCTACGAGCAGTACTTC.

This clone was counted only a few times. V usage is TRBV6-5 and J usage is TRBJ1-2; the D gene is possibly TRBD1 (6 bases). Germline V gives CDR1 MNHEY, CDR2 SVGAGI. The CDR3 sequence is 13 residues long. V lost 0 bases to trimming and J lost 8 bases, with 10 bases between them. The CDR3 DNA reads TGTGCCAGCAGTTACTCAAGGGACATGGGCTACACCTTC. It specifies CASSYSRDMGYTF.

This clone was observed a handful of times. The CDR3 protein is CSVSDRAYTEAFF. CDR3 in DNA: TGCAGCGTCTCGGACAGGGCTTACACTGAAGCTTTCTTT. This chain joins TRBV29-1 and TRBJ1-1; 8 bases agree with TRBD1. Germline CDR1 and CDR2: SQVTM and ANQGSEA. Trimming at V came to 6 bases and at J to 3 bases, leaving 6 bases not matched to a gene. The CDR3 consists of 13 residues.

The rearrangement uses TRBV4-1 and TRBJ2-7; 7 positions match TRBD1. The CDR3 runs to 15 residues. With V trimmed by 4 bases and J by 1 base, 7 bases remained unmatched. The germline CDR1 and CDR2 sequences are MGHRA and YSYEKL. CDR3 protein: CASSPGGTVSYEQYF. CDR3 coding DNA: TGCGCCAGCAGCCCAGGGGGAACGGTATCCTACGAGCAGTACTTC.

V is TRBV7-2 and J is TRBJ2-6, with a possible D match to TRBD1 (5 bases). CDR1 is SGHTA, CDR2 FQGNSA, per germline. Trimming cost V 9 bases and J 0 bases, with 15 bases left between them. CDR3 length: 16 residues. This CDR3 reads CASIQVFSSGANVLTF. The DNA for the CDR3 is TGTGCCAGTATACAGGTATTCTCCTCTGGGGCCAACGTCCTGACTTTC.